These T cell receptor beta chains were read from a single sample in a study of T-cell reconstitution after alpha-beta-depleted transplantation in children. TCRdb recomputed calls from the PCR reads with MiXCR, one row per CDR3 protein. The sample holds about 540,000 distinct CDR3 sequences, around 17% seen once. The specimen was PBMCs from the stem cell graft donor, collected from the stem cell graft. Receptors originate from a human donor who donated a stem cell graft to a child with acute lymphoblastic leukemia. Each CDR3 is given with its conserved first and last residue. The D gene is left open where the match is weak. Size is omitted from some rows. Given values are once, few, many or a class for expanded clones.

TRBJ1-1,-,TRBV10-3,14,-,TGTGCCATCAGGAATCGGACCATGAACACTGAAGCTTTCTTT,CAIRNRTMNTEAFF
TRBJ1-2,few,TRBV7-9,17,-,TGTGCCAGCAGTCGGCCGGGACGGATCCTTTTGAACTATGGCTACACCTTC,CASSRPGRILLNYGYTF
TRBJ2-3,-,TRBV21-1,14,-,TGTGCCAGCAGCAAGGGCCGGGACCCAGATACGCAGTATTTT,CASSKGRDPDTQYF
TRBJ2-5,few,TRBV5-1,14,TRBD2,TGCGCCAGCAGCTTGGGCGGGGGAAAAGAGACCCAGTACTTC,CASSLGGGKETQYF
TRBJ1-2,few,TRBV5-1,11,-,TGCGCCAGCAGCTCCGGGCTTGGCTACACCTTC,CASSSGLGYTF
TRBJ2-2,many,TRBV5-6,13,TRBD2,TGTGCCAGCAGCTCCGGGAGGTACGGGGAGCTGTTTTTT,CASSSGRYGELFF
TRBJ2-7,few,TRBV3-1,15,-,TGTGCCACCAGCCAAGATCCAGGACTAATCTACGAGCAGTACTTC,CATSQDPGLIYEQYF
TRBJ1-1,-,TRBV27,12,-,TGTGCCAGCGGGGAAACGAACACTGAAGCTTTCTTT,CASGETNTEAFF
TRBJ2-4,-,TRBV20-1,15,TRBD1,TGCAGTGCGCCCGACAGGGGGGCGATTTTGGACATTCAGTACTTC,CSAPDRGAILDIQYF
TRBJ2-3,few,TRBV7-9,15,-,TGTGCCAGCAGCTTAGGACAGCTTAGCACAGATACGCAGTATTTT,CASSLGQLSTDTQYF
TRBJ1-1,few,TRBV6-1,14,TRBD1,TGTGCCAGCATCCTCGCAGGGGGGAGCACTGAAGCTTTCTTT,CASILAGGSTEAFF
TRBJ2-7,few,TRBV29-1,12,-,TGCAGCGCCCAAGAAGGGGGCTACGAGCAGTACTTC,CSAQEGGYEQYF
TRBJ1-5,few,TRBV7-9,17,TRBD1,TGTGCCAGCAGCCTAGATCCTTCCCGGGACAGTAATCAGCCCCAGCATTTT,CASSLDPSRDSNQPQHF
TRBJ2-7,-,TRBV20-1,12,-,TGCAGTGCTAGTCGCTATTCCTACGAGCAGTACTTC,CSASRYSYEQYF
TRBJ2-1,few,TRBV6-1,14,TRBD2,TGTGCCAGCAGCGGGAGGGCCGGAATTTTTGAGCAGTTCTTC,CASSGRAGIFEQFF
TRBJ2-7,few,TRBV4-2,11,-,TGTGCCAGCAGCCAAGAGTGTGAGCAGTACTTC,CASSQECEQYF
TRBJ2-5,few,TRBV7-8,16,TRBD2,TGTGCCAGCAGCTTAGGGGTACTAGCGGGCCAAGAGACCCAGTACTTC,CASSLGVLAGQETQYF
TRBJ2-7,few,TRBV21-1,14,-,TGTGCCAGCAGCTCCCGCCGGGGTTACTACGAGCAGTACTTC,CASSSRRGYYEQYF
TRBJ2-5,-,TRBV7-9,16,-,TGTGCCAGCAGCTTCCTCGGTGGCCTCGATAGGGAGACCCAGTACTTC,CASSFLGGLDRETQYF
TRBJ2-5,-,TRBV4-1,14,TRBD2,TGCGCCAGCAGCCAATATAGCGGGGCGGAGACCCAGTACTTC,CASSQYSGAETQYF
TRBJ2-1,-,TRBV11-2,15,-,TGTGCCAGCAGCTTAGATAGGGTTAGCGGCGATGAGCAGTTCTTC,CASSLDRVSGDEQFF
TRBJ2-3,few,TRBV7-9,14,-,TGTGCCAGCAGCTTAGTTCTGGTCACAGATACGCAGTATTTT,CASSLVLVTDTQYF
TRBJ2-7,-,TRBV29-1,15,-,TGCAGCCCCTCGTTTAGAGTGACCTGCACCTACGAGCAGTACTTC,CSPSFRVTCTYEQYF
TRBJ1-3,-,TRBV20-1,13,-,TGCAGTGCTAGCGATTTCTCTGGAAACACCATATATTTT,CSASDFSGNTIYF
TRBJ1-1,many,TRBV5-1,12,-,TGCGCCAGCAGCCTACAGGGAACTGAAGCTTTCTTT,CASSLQGTEAFF
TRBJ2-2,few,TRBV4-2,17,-,TGTGCCAGCAGCCAAGATTCTTCCGGGGGGAACACCGGGGAGCTGTTTTTT,CASSQDSSGGNTGELFF
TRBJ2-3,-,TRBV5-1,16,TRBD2,TGCGCCAGCAGCTTTGTGGGAGGGCCAGGAGGAGATACGCAGTATTTT,CASSFVGGPGGDTQYF
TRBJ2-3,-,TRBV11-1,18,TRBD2,TGTGCCAGCAGCTTAGCGCTGGTGCGGGAGGCCCCGCCAGATACGCAGTATTTT,CASSLALVREAPPDTQYF
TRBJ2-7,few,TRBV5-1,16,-,TGCGCCAGCAGGTCTTTTGGGGCAAGAGCTTCCTACGAGCAGTACTTC,CASRSFGARASYEQYF
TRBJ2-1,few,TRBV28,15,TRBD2,TGTGCCAGCAGATCCGGACTAGCCCCCTACAATGAGCAGTTCTTC,CASRSGLAPYNEQFF
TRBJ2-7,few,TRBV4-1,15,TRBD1,TGCGCCAGCAGCCAAAATACAGGGGGCGGTTACGAGCAGTACTTC,CASSQNTGGGYEQYF
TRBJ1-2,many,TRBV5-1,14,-,TGCGCCAGCAGCTTGGGAGGCCAAACGCATGGCTACACCTTC,CASSLGGQTHGYTF
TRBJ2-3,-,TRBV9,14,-,TGTGCCAGCAGCGTAGGGGGCTTGGCAGATACGCAGTATTTT,CASSVGGLADTQYF
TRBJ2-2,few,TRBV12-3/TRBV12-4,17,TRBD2,TGTGCCAGCAGTTTAGAGGCTAGCGGGAGTAATAGGATGGAGCTGTTTTTT,CASSLEASGSNRMELFF
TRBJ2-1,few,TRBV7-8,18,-,TGTGCCAGCAGCCGCACCAGATTAACAGAGGAGGTCCACAATGAGCAGTTCTTC,CASSRTRLTEEVHNEQFF
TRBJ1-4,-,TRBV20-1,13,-,TGCAGCGCATTGGGCAGGGGAAATGAAAAACTGTTTTTT,CSALGRGNEKLFF
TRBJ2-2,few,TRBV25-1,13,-,TGTGCCAGCAGTGAAATCAACACCGGGGAGCTGTTTTTT,CASSEINTGELFF
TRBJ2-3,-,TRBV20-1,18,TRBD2,TGCAGTGCTAGATATCCGGGACTAGCGGGAGGGAGCACAGATACGCAGTATTTT,CSARYPGLAGGSTDTQYF
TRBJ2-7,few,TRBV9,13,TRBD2,TGTGCCAGCAGCGCTAGCGGGAGGCGCGAGCAGTACTTC,CASSASGRREQYF
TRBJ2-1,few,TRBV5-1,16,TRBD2,TGCGCCAGCAGCTTGTCGGCGGGAGGGCTGGGCAATGAGCAGTTCTTC,CASSLSAGGLGNEQFF
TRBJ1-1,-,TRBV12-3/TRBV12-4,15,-,TGTGCCGCGTCGCGGCGAAGCTTTATGAACACTGAAGCTTTCTTT,CAASRRSFMNTEAFF
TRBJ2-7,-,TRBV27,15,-,TGTGCCAGCAGCGATACTGAGGGTATAGTCGACGAGCAGTACTTC,CASSDTEGIVDEQYF
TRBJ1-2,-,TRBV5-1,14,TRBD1,TGCGCCAGCAGCTTGTCGGTACAGGGGAATGGCTACACCTTC,CASSLSVQGNGYTF
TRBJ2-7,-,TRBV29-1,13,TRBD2,TGCAGCGTTGTGGGGGGGTCGAACTACGAGCAGTACTTC,CSVVGGSNYEQYF
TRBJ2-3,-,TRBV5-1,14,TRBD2,TGCGCCAGCAAGCCGTCGGGGGGGACAGATACGCAGTATTTT,CASKPSGGTDTQYF
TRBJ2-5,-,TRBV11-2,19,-,TGTGCCAGCAGCTCCACCACTGGGGTTAGCCGGTGGTACCAAGAGACCCAGTACTTC,CASSSTTGVSRWYQETQYF
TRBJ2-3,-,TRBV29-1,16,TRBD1,TGCAGCGCTGGTGATGAGGACAGGCTTCTCCCAGATACGCAGTATTTT,CSAGDEDRLLPDTQYF
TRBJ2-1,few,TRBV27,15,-,TGTGCCAGCAGTGCAGCAACCAACTCCTACAATGAGCAGTTCTTC,CASSAATNSYNEQFF
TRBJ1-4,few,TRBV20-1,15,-,TGCAGTGCTAGATCTTTCCGGGCTTCTAATGAAAAACTGTTTTTT,CSARSFRASNEKLFF
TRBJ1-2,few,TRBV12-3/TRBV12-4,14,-,TGTGCCAGCAGTTTCCGGCGGGGGGCTGATGGCTACACCTTC,CASSFRRGADGYTF
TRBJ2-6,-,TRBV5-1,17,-,TGCGCCAGCAGCTTGGATTCCTGGGGCTCTGGGGCCAACGTCCTGACTTTC,CASSLDSWGSGANVLTF
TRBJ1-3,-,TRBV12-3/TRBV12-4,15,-,TGTGCCAGCAGTTCAACGCCAGGGGAAGGAAACACCATATATTTT,CASSSTPGEGNTIYF
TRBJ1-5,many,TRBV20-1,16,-,TGCAGTGCTAGAGATCTAGGGGGAAAGGGGAATCAGCCCCAGCATTTT,CSARDLGGKGNQPQHF